This T cell receptor beta chain was retrieved from a study of graft-versus-host responses after intestinal transplantation. From the graft tissue, intraepithelial and lamina propria lymphocytes were released through processing. Sequencing used immunoSEQ multiplex PCR; TCRdb keeps in-frame clones, though not all of them. The sample has about 7,600 clones, over 80% seen once; the top ten hold 10%. In germline, CDR1 is LNHDA, CDR2 SQIVND (reference sequence). The CDR3 totals 14 residues. Germline trimming cut 3 bases from V and 4 bases from J; bases unmatched to any gene: 3. The V gene is TRBV19, the J gene TRBJ1-2; 9 bases line up with TRBD1. This receptor was taken from a human patient who received an intestinal transplant, so some T cells may come from the graft donor. This material consisted of ileum tissue, taken about 130 days after transplant. CDR3 nucleotides: TGTGCCAGTAGTATGGACAGGGGCATCTATGGCTACACCTTC. Encoded protein: CASSMDRGIYGYTF. The full variable domain, with the rest looked up from reference TRBV19 and TRBJ1-2, is DGGITQSPKYLFRKEGQNVTLSCEQNLNHDAMYWYRQDPGQGLRLIYYSQIVNDFQKGDIAEGYSVSREKKESFPLTVTSAQKNPTAFYLCASSMDRGIYGYTFGSGTRLTVV.